Listed below are T cell receptor beta chains from one sample, sequenced in a study of beta chain features in type 1 diabetes. Assay: immunoSEQ multiplex PCR; the TCRdb copy retains only in-frame clones and omits some. This table holds fewer than 650,000 clones, 15% to 19% found once. Source material: naive CD4+ T cells from blood. The receptors shown here come from a man aged 18 to 29 in good health. Each CDR3 is given with its conserved first and last residue. The D gene is left open where the match is weak. Where a row states a size, it is once, few, many or the class of an expanded clone; other rows omit it.

few | TRBJ2-7 | TRBV4-2 | . | TGTGCCAGCAGCCAAGATAGTCAGGGGCAGTACTTC | CASSQDSQGQYF
. | TRBJ2-7 | TRBV30 | . | TGTGCCTGGCGACCCAACGGGGCCAGCTCCTACGAGCAGTACTTC | CAWRPNGASSYEQYF
. | TRBJ1-2 | TRBV29-1 | . | TGCAGCGTTCAAAGGAAAGCAGGCTTCGTGACTAACTATGGCTACACCTTC | CSVQRKAGFVTNYGYTF
. | TRBJ2-7 | TRBV7-2 | TRBD2 | TGTGCCAGCAGCCCCGGCACTAGCGGGAGGATGTCCTACGAGCAGTACTTC | CASSPGTSGRMSYEQYF
few | TRBJ2-1 | TRBV9 | . | TGTGCCAGCAGCCCTCTCTCCGGGACGCCCATGAGTCTGTTCTTC | CASSPLSGTPMSLFF
. | TRBJ1-5 | TRBV18 | TRBD1 | TGTGCCAGCTCCCTGGACAGGGGGATTCAGCCCCAGCATTTT | CASSLDRGIQPQHF
. | TRBJ1-1 | TRBV7-2 | . | TGTGCCAGCAGCTTAATCCAGGGAAGGACTGAAGCTTTCTTT | CASSLIQGRTEAFF
. | TRBJ2-7 | TRBV4-1 | TRBD1 | TGCGCCAGCAGACAACAGGGGGCTGATCCGCAGTACTTC | CASRQQGADPQYF
. | TRBJ1-2 | TRBV6-4 | . | TGTGCCAGCAGTGACTCGTGGGCCAGAGATGGCTACACCTTC | CASSDSWARDGYTF
. | TRBJ2-7 | TRBV27 | . | TGTGCCAGCAGTTTCAACGGCAACAGGGAAACTCATTTC | CASSFNGNRETHF
. | TRBJ2-7 | TRBV15 | . | TGTGCCACCAGCAGGTCCTCATGGGGACGGGAATTTGAGCAGTACTTC | CATSRSSWGREFEQYF
. | TRBJ2-3 | TRBV5-6 | . | TGTGCCAGCAGCGGTATACTGTCTAGCACAGATACGCAGTATTTT | CASSGILSSTDTQYF